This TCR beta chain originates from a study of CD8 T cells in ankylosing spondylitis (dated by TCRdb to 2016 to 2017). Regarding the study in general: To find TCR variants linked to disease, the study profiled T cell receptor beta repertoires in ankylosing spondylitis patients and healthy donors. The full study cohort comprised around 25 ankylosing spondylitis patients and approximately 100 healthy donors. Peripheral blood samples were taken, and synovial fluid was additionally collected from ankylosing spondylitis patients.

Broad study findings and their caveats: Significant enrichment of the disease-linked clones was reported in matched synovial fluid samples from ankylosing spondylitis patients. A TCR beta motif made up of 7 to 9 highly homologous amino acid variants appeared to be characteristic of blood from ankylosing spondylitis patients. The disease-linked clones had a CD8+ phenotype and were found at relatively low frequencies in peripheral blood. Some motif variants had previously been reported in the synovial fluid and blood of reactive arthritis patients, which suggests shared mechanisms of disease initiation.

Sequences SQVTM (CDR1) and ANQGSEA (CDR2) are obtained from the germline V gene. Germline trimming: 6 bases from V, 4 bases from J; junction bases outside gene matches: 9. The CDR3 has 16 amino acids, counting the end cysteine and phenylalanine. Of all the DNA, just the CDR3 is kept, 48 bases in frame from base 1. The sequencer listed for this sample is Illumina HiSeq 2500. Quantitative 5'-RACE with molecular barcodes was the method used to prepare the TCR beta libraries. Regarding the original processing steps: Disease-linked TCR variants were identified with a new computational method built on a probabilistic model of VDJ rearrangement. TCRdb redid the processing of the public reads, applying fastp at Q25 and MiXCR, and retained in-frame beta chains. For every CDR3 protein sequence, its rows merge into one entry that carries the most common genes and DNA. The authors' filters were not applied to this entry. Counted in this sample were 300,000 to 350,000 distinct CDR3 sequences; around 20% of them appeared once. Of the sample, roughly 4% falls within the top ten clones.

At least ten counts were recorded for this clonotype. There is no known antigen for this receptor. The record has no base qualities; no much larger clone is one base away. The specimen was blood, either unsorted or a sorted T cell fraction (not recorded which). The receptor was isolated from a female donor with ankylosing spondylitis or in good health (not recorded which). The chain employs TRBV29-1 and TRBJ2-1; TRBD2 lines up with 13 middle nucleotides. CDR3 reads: CSVPLAGGSGYNEQFF. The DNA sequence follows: TGCAGCGTGCCACTAGCGGGAGGGTCGGGGTACAATGAGCAGTTCTTC.